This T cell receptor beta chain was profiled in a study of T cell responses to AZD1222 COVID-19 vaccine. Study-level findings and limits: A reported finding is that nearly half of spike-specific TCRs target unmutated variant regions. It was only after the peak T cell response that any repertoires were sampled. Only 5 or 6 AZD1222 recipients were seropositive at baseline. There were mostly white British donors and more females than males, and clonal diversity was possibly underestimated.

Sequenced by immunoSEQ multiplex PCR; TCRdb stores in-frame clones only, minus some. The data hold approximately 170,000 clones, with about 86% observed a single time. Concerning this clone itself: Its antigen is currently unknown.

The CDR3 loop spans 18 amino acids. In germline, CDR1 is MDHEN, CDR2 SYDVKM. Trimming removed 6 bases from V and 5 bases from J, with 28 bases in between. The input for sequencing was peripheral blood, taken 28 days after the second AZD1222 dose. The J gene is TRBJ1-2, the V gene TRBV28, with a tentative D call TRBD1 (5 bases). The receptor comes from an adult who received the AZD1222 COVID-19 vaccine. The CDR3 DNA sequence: TGTGCCAGCAGCCCCAAAATCCGTCGGCAGGGACCTTCTTATGGCTACACCTTC. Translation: CASSPKIRRQGPSYGYTF.